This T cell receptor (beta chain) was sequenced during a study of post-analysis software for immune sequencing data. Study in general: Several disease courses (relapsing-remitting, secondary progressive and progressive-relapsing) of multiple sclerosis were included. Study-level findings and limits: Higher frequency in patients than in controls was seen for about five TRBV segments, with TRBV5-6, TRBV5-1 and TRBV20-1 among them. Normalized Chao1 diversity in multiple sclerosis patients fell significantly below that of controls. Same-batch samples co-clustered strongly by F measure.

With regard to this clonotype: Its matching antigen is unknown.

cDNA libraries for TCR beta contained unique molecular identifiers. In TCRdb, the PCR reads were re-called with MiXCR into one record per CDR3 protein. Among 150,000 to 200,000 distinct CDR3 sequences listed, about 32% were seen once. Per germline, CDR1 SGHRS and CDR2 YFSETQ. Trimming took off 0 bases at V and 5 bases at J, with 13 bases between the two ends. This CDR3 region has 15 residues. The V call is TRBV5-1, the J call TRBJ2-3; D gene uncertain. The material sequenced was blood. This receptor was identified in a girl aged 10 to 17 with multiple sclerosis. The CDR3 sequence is CASSLDGSFGDTQYF. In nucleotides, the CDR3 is TGCGCCAGCAGCTTGGATGGGTCCTTTGGAGATACGCAGTATTTT.